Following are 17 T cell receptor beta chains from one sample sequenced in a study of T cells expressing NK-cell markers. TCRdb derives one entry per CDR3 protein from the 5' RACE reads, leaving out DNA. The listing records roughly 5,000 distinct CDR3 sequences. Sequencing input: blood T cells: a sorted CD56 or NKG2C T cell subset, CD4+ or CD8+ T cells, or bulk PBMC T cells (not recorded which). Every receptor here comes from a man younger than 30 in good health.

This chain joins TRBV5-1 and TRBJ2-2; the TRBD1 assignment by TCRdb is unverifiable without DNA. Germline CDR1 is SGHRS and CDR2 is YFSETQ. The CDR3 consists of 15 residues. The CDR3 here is CASSLYRDPTGELFF.

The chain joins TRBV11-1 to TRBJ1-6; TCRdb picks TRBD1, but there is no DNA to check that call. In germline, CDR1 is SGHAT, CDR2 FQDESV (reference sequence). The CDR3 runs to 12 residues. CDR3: CASSSGQGQLHF.

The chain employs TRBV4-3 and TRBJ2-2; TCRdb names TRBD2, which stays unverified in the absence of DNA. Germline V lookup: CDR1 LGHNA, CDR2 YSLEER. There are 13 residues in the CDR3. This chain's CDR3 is CASSRTGTGELFF.

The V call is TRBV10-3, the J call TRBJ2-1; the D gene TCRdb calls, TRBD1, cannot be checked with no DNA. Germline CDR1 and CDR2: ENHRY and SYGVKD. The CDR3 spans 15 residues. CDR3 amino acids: CAISGREHSYNEQFF.

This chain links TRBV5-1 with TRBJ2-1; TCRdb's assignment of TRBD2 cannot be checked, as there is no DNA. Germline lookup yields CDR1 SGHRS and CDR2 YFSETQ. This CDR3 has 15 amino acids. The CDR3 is CASSLVAGGYNEQFF.

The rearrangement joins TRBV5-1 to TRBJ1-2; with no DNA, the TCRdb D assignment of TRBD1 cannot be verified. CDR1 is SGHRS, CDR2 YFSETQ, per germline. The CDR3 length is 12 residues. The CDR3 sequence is CASREPQGGYTF.

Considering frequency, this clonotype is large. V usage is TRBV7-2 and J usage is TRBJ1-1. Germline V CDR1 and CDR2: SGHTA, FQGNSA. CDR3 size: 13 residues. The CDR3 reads CASSLGLAARAFF.

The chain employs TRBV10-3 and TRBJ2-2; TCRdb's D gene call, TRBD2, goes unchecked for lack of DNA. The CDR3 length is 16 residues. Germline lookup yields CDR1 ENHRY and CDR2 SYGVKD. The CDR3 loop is CAISESSGRHTGELFF.

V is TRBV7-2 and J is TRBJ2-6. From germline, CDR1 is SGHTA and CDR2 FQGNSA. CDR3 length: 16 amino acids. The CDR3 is CASSSQAISGANVLTF.

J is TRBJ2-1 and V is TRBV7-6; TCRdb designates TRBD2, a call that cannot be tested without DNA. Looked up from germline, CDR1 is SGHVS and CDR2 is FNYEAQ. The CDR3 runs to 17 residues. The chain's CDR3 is CASSLGDAGGPGNEQFF.

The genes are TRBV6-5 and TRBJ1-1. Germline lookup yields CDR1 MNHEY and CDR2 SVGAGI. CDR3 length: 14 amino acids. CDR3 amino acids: CASSYSGMNTEAFF.

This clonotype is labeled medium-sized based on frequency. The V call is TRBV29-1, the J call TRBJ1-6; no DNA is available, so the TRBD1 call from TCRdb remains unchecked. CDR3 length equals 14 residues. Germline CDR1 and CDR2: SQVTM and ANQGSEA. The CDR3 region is CSAQQGAGDSPLHF.

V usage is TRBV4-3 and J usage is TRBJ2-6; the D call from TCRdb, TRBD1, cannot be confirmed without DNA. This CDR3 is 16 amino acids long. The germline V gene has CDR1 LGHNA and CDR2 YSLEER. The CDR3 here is CASSQDRGSGANVLTF.

This CDR3 is CASSALGGTSGAYNEQFF. J is TRBJ2-1 and V is TRBV9; TCRdb's D gene call, TRBD2, goes unchecked for lack of DNA. The CDR3 has 18 residues. Germline loops: CDR1 SGDLS, CDR2 YYNGEE.

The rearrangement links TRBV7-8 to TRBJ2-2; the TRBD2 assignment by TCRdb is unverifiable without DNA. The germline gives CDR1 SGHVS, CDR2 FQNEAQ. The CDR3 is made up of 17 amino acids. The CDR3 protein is CASSAQASGVNTGELFF.

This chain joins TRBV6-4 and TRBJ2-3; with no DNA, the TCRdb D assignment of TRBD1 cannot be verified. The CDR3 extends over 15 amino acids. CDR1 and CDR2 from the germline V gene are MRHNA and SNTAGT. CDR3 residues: CASSERTGTTDTQYF.

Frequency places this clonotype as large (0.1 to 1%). This CDR3 is CASSGVFGVTDTQYF. The genes are TRBV10-2 and TRBJ2-3. This CDR3 contains 15 residues. Per germline, CDR1 WSHSY and CDR2 SAAADI.